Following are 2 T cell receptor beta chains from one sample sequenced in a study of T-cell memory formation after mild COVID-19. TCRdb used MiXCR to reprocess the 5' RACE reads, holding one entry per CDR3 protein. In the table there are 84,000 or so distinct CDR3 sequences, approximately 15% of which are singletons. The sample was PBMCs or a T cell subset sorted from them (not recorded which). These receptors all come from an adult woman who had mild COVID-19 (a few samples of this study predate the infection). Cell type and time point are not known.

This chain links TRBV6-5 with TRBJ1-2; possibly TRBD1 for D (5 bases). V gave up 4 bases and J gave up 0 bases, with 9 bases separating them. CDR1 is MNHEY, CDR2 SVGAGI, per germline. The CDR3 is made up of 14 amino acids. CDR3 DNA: TGTGCCAGCAGTTCCCTGGGGGCTAACTATGGCTACACCTTC. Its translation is CASSSLGANYGYTF.

The DNA of the CDR3 is TGCAGTGCCCGGGGGACTAGCGGGAGAAGGGTCTACGAGCAGTACTTC. Translating gives CSARGTSGRRVYEQYF. This rearrangement joins TRBV20-1 to TRBJ2-7; 14 positions agree with TRBD2. Germline CDR1 is DFQATT and CDR2 is SNEGSKA (reference sequence). This CDR3 contains 16 residues. The ends lost 6 bases at V and 3 bases at J; junction bases unmatched: 10.